This T cell receptor (beta chain) was sequenced during a study of blood T cell repertoires in COVID-19. Study information: Material from acute and convalescent COVID-19 was sourced from the United States, Italy and Spain. T cells, B-cell-depleted T cells, or PBMCs provided the cDNA or gDNA that served as material.

The CDR3 extends over 13 amino acids. V was clipped by 7 bases and J by 4 bases, with 14 bases between them. Germline V gene sequence: CDR1 GTSNPN, CDR2 SVGIG (reference sequence). Seattle cases were enrolled at active infection and followed longitudinally. In the original processing: How many nucleated cells were present was estimated from reference gene primer amplification. Data came from immunoSEQ multiplex PCR; TCRdb stores just in-frame clones and leaves some out. Clonal size and the V and J genes are those of that table, whereas D and trimming came from the DNA. The sample records about 160,000 clones, roughly 84% being singletons.

Input material: peripheral blood. The V call is TRBV30, the J call TRBJ1-3, with TRBD1 as a possible D gene (5 bases). The sequence derives from a woman aged 50 to 60 with COVID-19, enrolled during active disease. The CDR3 DNA follows: TGTGCCTCACGGGGGGTACCAGGAAACACCATATATTTT. This sequence encodes CASRGVPGNTIYF. The whole variable domain, remainder taken from reference TRBV30 and TRBJ1-3, is SQTIHQWPATLVQPVGSPLSLECTVEGTSNPNLYWYRQAAGRGLQLLFYSVGIGQISSEVPQNLSASRPQDRQFILSSKKLLLSDSGFYLCASRGVPGNTIYFGEGSWLTVV.